The T cell receptor beta chain described here comes from a study of regulatory T cells in long-lasting Graves disease (dated by TCRdb to about 2021). At the level of the whole study: To count as having persistent Graves' disease, a patient had to have received antithyroid drug treatment for over 5 years with TSH receptor autoantibodies remaining persistently positive. A total of about 33 samples underwent TCR sequencing, from roughly 13 patients with persistent Graves' disease and some 20 patients with newly diagnosed Graves' disease. The study was registered as a clinical trial and conducted in China. Persistent Graves' disease patients were compared with newly diagnosed Graves' disease patients by peripheral blood TCR sequencing and RNA sequencing. In the clinical cohort, patients with persistent Graves' disease had used antithyroid drugs for an average of around 9.3 years. General study outcomes and caveats: Persistent disease showed preferential use of TRBV28, TRBJ1-2 and TRBJ2-5, whereas newly diagnosed disease favored TRBV20-1 and TRBJ2-1. Peripheral blood alone was examined, since thyroid tissue, which constituted the primary lesion, could not be accessed. Persistent Graves' disease patients showed lower TCR Shannon entropy and fewer highly expanded clones than newly diagnosed patients, suggesting clonal expansion. A larger number of public clonotypes was shared among persistent patients (fewer than 3,000) than among newly diagnosed patients (approximately 1,000). The small sample size was acknowledged by the authors as a limitation that may reduce accuracy. Sequencing and analysis were limited to the TCR beta chain.

Per the publication, the time point label means: persistent/refractory GD, antithyroid drugs over 5 years with positive TRAb. RNA was extracted from PBMCs in TRIzol for both TCR sequencing and RNA sequencing. The diagnosis of Graves' disease followed American Thyroid Association guidelines. Patients for the study were recruited at an endocrinology department in Xi'an, China. Each patient gave around 9 milliliters of peripheral blood, collected in an EDTA anticoagulant tube. Ficoll Paque Plus density gradient separation was used to isolate PBMCs, and no further T cell sorting was performed. An Agilent 2100 Bioanalyzer and agarose gel were used to assess RNA quality, and a NanoDrop 2000 was used to measure RNA concentration. The library was generated by multiplex PCR. This sample was sequenced with an Illumina HiSeq 4000. CDR3 regions were amplified by Arm-PCR with iRepertoire HTBI primers to construct TCR beta libraries. PCR products were gel purified before sequencing. Per the source publication's procedure: A total of 62 TRBV and some 15 TRBJ segments were identified across samples and were used for gene usage analysis of CDR3 amino acid clonotypes. Filtered high-quality paired reads were merged into contigs using COPE and FqMerger. Contigs were aligned with BLAST to IMGT TRBV, TRBD and TRBJ reference genes, and CDR3 was defined per IMGT. Highly expanded clones were defined as clonotypes with a frequency above 0.1%. Shannon entropy served as the measure of repertoire diversity, while the Gini coefficient captured V-J evenness. A clonotype found in more than one individual was treated as public. In-frame beta chains were kept once TCRdb had trimmed the public reads at Q25 with fastp and called clones with MiXCR. Identical CDR3 proteins give one entry, which carries the most common genes and DNA. The V and J calls follow TCRdb's processing rather than the paper's. For this sample the table gives more than 350,000 distinct CDR3 sequences, of which 21% were detected only once. Roughly an eighth of the sample rests with the top ten.

From the germline V gene, CDR1 is MNHNS and CDR2 is SASEGT. The junction shows trimming of 7 bases on V and 6 bases on J, and the gene matches do not reach 8 bases of it. From cysteine to phenylalanine, the CDR3 is 15 amino acids long. Only CDR3 DNA is held: 45 bases, read in frame from base 1. A note on this clonotype: Its antigen remains undetermined. No base-level quality is on record; no much larger clone is a single base apart.

The sample consisted of peripheral blood mononuclear cells (PBMCs), taken when the disease was refractory, from a patient treated with antithyroid drugs. The receptor was isolated from a female donor with Graves disease. This chain is built from TRBV6-1 and TRBJ2-6; TRBD2 fits 8 bases in the junction. The DNA sequence is TGTGCCAGCACCGGCGGGGGGCCTAAGGCCAACGTCCTGACTTTC. Its amino acids are CASTGGGPKANVLTF.